Following are 20 T cell receptor beta chains from one sample sequenced in a study of OX40 agonist ivuxolimab in advanced cancers. Library construction relied on the immunoSEQ multiplex PCR assay. Imported from immuneACCESS, the table was reduced by TCRdb to in-frame sequences with V and J called. These copies leave out some clones; in studies compared against another copy, an unresolved V gene accounts for under half, and the cause of the remainder is not known. The sample has roughly 50,000 clones on record, over 80% of them singletons. Roughly an eighth of the sample comes from the top ten. Sample: CD4+ or CD8+ T cells sorted from blood, taken in a trial of the OX40 agonist ivuxolimab. These receptors came from an adult with an advanced solid tumor such as melanoma, head and neck, liver or kidney cancer.

The rearrangement uses TRBV18 and TRBJ1-2; TRBD1 aligns across 12 bases. Germline trimming cut 3 bases from V and 6 bases from J; bases unmatched to any gene: 14. Germline CDR1 and CDR2: KGHSH and LQKENI. This CDR3 is 18 amino acids long. Here the CDR3 reads CASSPVPGQGAPGHGYTF. In nucleotides, the CDR3 is TGTGCCAGCTCACCTGTCCCGGGACAGGGGGCGCCAGGTCATGGCTACACCTTC.

V is TRBV7-2 and J is TRBJ1-4; no definite D call. V lost 1 base, J lost 4 bases, and 7 bases lay in between. This CDR3 spans 14 amino acids. CDR1 and CDR2 (germline): SGHTA, FQGNSA. The CDR3 loop reads CASSLEKINEKLFF. CDR3 DNA: TGTGCCAGCAGCTTAGAGAAGATTAATGAAAAACTGTTTTTT.

CDR3 bases: TGTGCCAGCAGCTTAGCGGCAGATACGCAGTATTTT. Its protein is CASSLAADTQYF. The chain uses TRBV11-2 and TRBJ2-3; D remains unclear. V gave up 1 base and J gave up 4 bases, with 3 bases separating them. Germline V CDR1 and CDR2: SGHAT, FQNNGV. The CDR3 is 12 residues long.

This clone was counted between two and nine times. CDR3 sequence (DNA): TGCGCCAGCAGCCAGGAAGGGGGTGGCAATCAGCCCCAGCATTTT. Residues: CASSQEGGGNQPQHF. The genes are TRBV4-1 and TRBJ1-5; weak D call: TRBD1 (6 bases). The CDR3 runs to 15 residues. The V and J ends lost 3 bases and 2 bases respectively, with 11 bases between them. Germline-derived CDR1 and CDR2 are MGHRA and YSYEKL.

This clone was detected only a few times. For the CDR3, the DNA is TGTGCCAGCAGTCCCCTCGCCCCTCGAGATACGCAGTATTTT. Translated: CASSPLAPRDTQYF. The gene calls are TRBV28 and TRBJ2-3; D not resolved. Germline values: CDR1 MDHEN, CDR2 SYDVKM. This CDR3 contains 14 residues. Trimming cost V 5 bases and J 5 bases, with 14 bases left between them.

In its sample, this clone was seen a few times. V usage is TRBV19 and J usage is TRBJ1-5, with 9 positions matching TRBD1. Germline V lookup: CDR1 LNHDA, CDR2 SQIVND (reference sequence). After removal of 10 bases from V and 7 bases from J, the junction contained 8 bases not matched to a gene. The CDR3 sequence is 13 residues long. The CDR3 reads CATRDRDRQPQHF. Written as DNA, the CDR3 is TGTGCCACCCGGGACAGGGATAGGCAGCCCCAGCATTTT.

This sequence joins TRBV28 and TRBJ2-7; D gene ambiguous. In germline, CDR1 is MDHEN, CDR2 SYDVKM. This CDR3 comprises 12 residues. The V gene lost 7 bases and the J gene lost 3 bases, with 10 bases spanning the gap. The CDR3 loop reads CASTNGYYEQYF. The CDR3 nucleotides are TGTGCCAGCACCAACGGGTACTACGAGCAGTACTTC.

V and J are TRBV27 and TRBJ1-2; TRBD1 matches at 12 bases. The CDR3 is 13 amino acids. J was trimmed by 7 bases and V by 5 bases; bases with no gene match: 2. CDR1 is MNHEY and CDR2 is SMNVEV in the germline V gene (reference sequence). CDR3 sequence: CASSGDRGLGYTF. CDR3 nucleotides: TGTGCCAGCAGTGGGGACAGGGGGCTTGGCTACACCTTC.

This sequence joins TRBV7-3 and TRBJ1-1, with 7 bases aligning to TRBD1. V lost 2 bases to trimming and J lost 7 bases; unmatched junction nucleotides: 4. This CDR3 region has 13 residues. From germline, CDR1 is SGHTA and CDR2 FQGTGA. This CDR3 reads CASSLVRTGEAFF. The CDR3 region has the DNA TGTGCCAGCAGCTTAGTCCGGACAGGTGAAGCTTTCTTT. The entire variable domain, with the rest obtained from reference TRBV7-3 and TRBJ1-1, is as follows: GAGVSQTPSNKVTEKGKYVELRCDPISGHTALYWYRQSLGQGPEFLIYFQGTGAADDSGLPNDRFFAVRPEGSVSTLKIQRTERGDSAVYLCASSLVRTGEAFFGQGTRLTVV.

The V call is TRBV15, the J call TRBJ2-3; 16 bases are shared with TRBD2. Germline lookup yields CDR1 LNHNV and CDR2 YYDKDF (reference sequence). With V trimmed by 3 bases and J by 2 bases, 8 bases remained unmatched. This CDR3 region has 19 residues. The CDR3 is CATSSDGTSGGVNTDTQYF. In nucleotides, the CDR3 is TGTGCCACCAGCAGCGACGGGACTAGCGGGGGGGTAAACACAGATACGCAGTATTTT.

The chain couples TRBV19 to TRBJ2-2; D uncertain. The CDR3 length is 13 residues. The V gene's germline CDR1 is LNHDA and CDR2 SQIVND (reference sequence). V was shortened by 3 bases and J by 3 bases, with 5 bases between the two germline ends. CDR3 in amino acids: CASSIQHTGELFF. DNA of the CDR3: TGTGCCAGTAGTATCCAGCACACCGGGGAGCTGTTTTTT.

This clone turned up a few times. V and J are TRBV10-3 and TRBJ2-1; TRBD1 aligns across 9 bases. Looked up from germline, CDR1 is ENHRY and CDR2 is SYGVKD. The CDR3 contains 14 residues. Trimming took 10 bases from V and 7 from J; bases not matched to a gene: 11. CDR3 DNA: TGTGCCACATCCTCGGACAGGGGACGGAATGAGCAGTTCTTC. This encodes CATSSDRGRNEQFF.

The CDR3 nucleotides read TGTGCCAGCAGCCTGGGGAAGGGGCATGAGCAGTTCTTC. Translated, it gives CASSLGKGHEQFF. The chain is built from TRBV5-6 and TRBJ2-1, with D maybe TRBD1 (5 bases). Trimming took 4 bases from V and 8 from J, leaving 13 bases between them. Germline V lookup: CDR1 SGHDT, CDR2 YYEEEE. The CDR3 runs 13 residues.

This clone was found once. J is TRBJ2-7 and V is TRBV10-1, with 8 bases that match TRBD1. CDR3 length equals 17 residues. Germline V lookup: CDR1 WNHNN, CDR2 SYGVQD (reference sequence). V lost 5 bases to trimming and J lost 0 bases; unmatched junction nucleotides: 12. For the CDR3, the DNA is TGCGCCAGCAGTCCGGCAGACAGGGGTTTGAGCTCCTACGAGCAGTACGTC. Its protein is CASSPADRGLSSYEQYV.

The J gene is TRBJ2-7, the V gene TRBV2, with 10 bases identical to TRBD2. Unmatched junction bases numbered 4, after V lost 1 base and J lost 1 base. Germline-derived CDR1 and CDR2 are SNHLY and FYNNEI. The CDR3 is 16 residues long. This chain's CDR3 is CASSEDPAGGSYEQYF. The CDR3 DNA reads TGTGCCAGCAGTGAAGACCCAGCGGGAGGGTCCTACGAGCAGTACTTC.

The V call is TRBV18, the J call TRBJ1-2; a possible D gene is TRBD1 (6 bases). This CDR3 has 13 amino acids. V gave up 3 bases and J gave up 8 bases, with 13 bases separating them. From germline, CDR1 is KGHSH and CDR2 LQKENI. This CDR3 is CASSPTQGSGYTF. The CDR3, as DNA: TGTGCCAGCTCACCGACCCAGGGGAGCGGCTACACCTTC.

This sequence joins TRBV14 and TRBJ1-2; D may be TRBD1 (5 bases). CDR3 length: 18 residues. CDR1 is SGHDN, CDR2 FVKESK, per germline. V lost 0 bases and J lost 1, with 18 bases in between. As DNA, the CDR3 is TGTGCCAGCAGCCAAGACCCTCCCACGGGGACTAATAACTATGGCTACACCTTC. The encoded protein is CASSQDPPTGTNNYGYTF.

V and J are TRBV6-6 and TRBJ2-1; 13 bases are a match to TRBD2. This CDR3 is 15 amino acids long. V shed 5 bases, J shed 7 bases, and the junction held 5 bases outside the gene matches. Per the germline V gene, CDR1 is MNHNY and CDR2 is SVGAGI (reference sequence). This CDR3 reads CASSRTSGSTNEQFF. The CDR3 nucleotides are TGTGCCAGCAGTCGGACTAGCGGGAGTACAAATGAGCAGTTCTTC.

The rearrangement uses TRBV4-1 and TRBJ1-1, with a weak D call TRBD1 (6 bases). Looked up from germline, CDR1 is MGHRA and CDR2 is YSYEKL. V gave up 7 bases and J gave up 1 base, with 13 bases separating them. The CDR3 sequence is 14 residues long. Here the CDR3 DNA reads TGCGCCAGCAAGACCGGGACATCGAACACTGAAGCTTTCTTT. Translation: CASKTGTSNTEAFF.

This chain links TRBV7-2 with TRBJ1-4; TRBD1 might be the D (5 bases). The CDR3 is 14 amino acids. Between the trimmed V and J ends, which lost 3 bases and 4 bases, there was a span of 9 bases. Germline V gene sequence: CDR1 SGHTA, CDR2 FQGNSA. The CDR3 region has the DNA TGTGCCAGCAGCTTCCAGGGCCGTAATGAAAAACTGTTTTTT. This codes for CASSFQGRNEKLFF.